This T cell receptor (beta chain) was sequenced in a study of T cells in Graves' hyperthyroidism and ophthalmopathy. Authors of the study amplified TCR beta CDR3 regions from RNA transcripts. The HTBI primer set served for first-round RT-PCR of the TCR CDR3. MiXCR, run by TCRdb on the multiplex PCR reads, gives a single entry per CDR3 protein. Of roughly 500,000 distinct CDR3 sequences in the sample, 40% to 50% are singletons; the top ten hold around 47%. Trimming shortened V by 6 bases and J by 6 bases, and 21 bases separated the two germline ends. Germline V gene sequence: CDR1 LNHDA, CDR2 SQIVND (reference sequence). CDR3 length: 16 residues.

The sequence was obtained from an adult woman with Graves' disease, either hyperthyroidism or ophthalmopathy (not recorded which). Sequenced input: peripheral blood or thyroid tissue (not recorded which). The chain carries TRBV19 and TRBJ1-5, with D maybe TRBD1 (5 bases). The CDR3 here is CASSILAQGWAQPQHF. The CDR3 DNA is TGTGCCAGTAGCATACTTGCCCAGGGCTGGGCTCAGCCCCAGCATTTT.